Detailed here is one T cell receptor beta chain. This sample is part of a study of blood T cell repertoires in COVID-19. Germline lookup yields CDR1 MNHEY and CDR2 SMNVEV (reference sequence). This CDR3 region has 14 residues. J was trimmed by 6 bases and V by 2 bases; bases with no gene match: 7. In the authors' workflow: Reference gene primer amplification yielded estimated nucleated cell counts. Here immunoSEQ multiplex PCR was the method, and the copy in TCRdb shows in-frame clones only, minus some. That table furnishes V, J and clone size, whereas the DNA furnished D and trimming. The sample holds 100,000 to 120,000 clones; 70% to 90% are singletons and the top ten take more than 3%.

The sequenced sample consisted of peripheral blood. V and J are TRBV27 and TRBJ2-7, with TRBD2 identical over 7 bases. This TCR was recovered from a man aged 40-49 years with acute or convalescent COVID-19. In DNA, the CDR3 is TGTGCCAGCAGTTTAGGGGACTACGGGACCGAGCAGTACTTC. Protein: CASSLGDYGTEQYF.